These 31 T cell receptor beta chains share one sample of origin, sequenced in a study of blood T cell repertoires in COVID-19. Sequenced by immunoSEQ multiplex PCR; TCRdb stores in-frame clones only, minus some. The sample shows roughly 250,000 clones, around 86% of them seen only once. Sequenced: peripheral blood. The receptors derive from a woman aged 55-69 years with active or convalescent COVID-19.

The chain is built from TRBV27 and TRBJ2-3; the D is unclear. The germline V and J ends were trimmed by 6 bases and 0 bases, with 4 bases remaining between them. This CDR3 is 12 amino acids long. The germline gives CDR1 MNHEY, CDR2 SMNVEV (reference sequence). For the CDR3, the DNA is TGTGCCAGCAGCCATAGCACAGATACGCAGTATTTT. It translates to CASSHSTDTQYF.

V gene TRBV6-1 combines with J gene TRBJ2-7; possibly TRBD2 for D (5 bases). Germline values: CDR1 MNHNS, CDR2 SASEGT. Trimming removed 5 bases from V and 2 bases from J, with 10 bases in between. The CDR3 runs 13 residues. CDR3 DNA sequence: TGTGCCAGCAGTTTAGACGGGACCTACGAGCAGTACTTC. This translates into CASSLDGTYEQYF.

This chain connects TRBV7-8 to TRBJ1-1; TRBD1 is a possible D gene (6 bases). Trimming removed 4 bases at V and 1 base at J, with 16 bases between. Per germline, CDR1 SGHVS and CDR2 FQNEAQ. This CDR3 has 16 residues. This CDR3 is CASSSRMGARNTEAFF. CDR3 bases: TGTGCCAGCAGCTCGAGGATGGGGGCGCGGAACACTGAAGCTTTCTTT.

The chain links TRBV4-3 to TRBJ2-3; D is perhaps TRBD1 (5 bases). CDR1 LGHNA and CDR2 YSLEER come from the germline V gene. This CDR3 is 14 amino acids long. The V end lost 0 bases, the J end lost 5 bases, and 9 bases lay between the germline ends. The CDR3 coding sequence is TGCGCCAGCAGCCAAGATCCCGACAGAGATACGCAGTATTTT. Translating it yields CASSQDPDRDTQYF.

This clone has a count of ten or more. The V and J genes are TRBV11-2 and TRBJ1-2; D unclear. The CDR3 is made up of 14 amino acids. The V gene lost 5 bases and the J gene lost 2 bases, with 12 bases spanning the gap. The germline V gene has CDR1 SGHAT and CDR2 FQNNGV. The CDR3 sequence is CASSVGWANYGYTF. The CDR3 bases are TGTGCCAGCAGCGTCGGCTGGGCAAACTATGGCTACACCTTC. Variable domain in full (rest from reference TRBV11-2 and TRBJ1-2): EAGVAQSPRYKIIEKRQSVAFWCNPISGHATLYWYQQILGQGPKLLIQFQNNGVVDDSQLPKDRFSAERLKGVDSTLKIQPAKLEDSAVYLCASSVGWANYGYTFGSGTRLTVV.

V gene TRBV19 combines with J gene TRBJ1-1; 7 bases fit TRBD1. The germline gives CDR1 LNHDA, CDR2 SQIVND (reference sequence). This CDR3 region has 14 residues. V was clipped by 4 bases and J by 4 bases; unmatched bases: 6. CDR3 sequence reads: CASSTPTGITEAFF. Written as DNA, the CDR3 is TGTGCCAGTAGTACCCCGACAGGGATCACTGAAGCTTTCTTT.

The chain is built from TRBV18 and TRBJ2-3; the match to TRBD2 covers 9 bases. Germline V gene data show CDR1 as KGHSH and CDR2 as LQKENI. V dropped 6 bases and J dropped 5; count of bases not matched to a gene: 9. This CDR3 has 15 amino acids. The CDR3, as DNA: TGTGCCAGCTCCCGGGCTAGCGGGAACGGAGATACGCAGTATTTT. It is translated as CASSRASGNGDTQYF. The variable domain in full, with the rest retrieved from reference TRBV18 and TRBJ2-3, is NAGVMQNPRHLVRRRGQEARLRCSPMKGHSHVYWYRQLPEEGLKFMVYLQKENIIDESGMPKERFSAEFPKEGPSILRIQQVVRGDSAAYFCASSRASGNGDTQYFGPGTRLTVL.

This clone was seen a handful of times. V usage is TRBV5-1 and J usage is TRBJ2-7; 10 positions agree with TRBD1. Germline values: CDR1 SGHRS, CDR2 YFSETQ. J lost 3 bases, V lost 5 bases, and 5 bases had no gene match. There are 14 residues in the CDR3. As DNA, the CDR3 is TGCGCCAGCAGTCCAGGACAGGGGGACTACGAGCAGTACTTC. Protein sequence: CASSPGQGDYEQYF.

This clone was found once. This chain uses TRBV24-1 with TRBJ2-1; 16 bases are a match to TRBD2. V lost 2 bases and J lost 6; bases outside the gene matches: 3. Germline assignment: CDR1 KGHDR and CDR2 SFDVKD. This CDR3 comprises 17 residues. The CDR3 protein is CATSDYGTSGGANEQFF. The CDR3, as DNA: TGTGCCACCAGTGATTACGGGACTAGCGGGGGGGCCAATGAGCAGTTCTTC.

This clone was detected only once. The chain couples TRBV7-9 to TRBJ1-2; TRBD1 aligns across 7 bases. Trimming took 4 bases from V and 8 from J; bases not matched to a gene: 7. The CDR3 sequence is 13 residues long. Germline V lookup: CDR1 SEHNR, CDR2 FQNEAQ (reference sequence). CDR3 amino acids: CASSSDRVEGYTF. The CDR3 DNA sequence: TGTGCCAGCAGCTCCGACAGGGTGGAGGGCTACACCTTC.

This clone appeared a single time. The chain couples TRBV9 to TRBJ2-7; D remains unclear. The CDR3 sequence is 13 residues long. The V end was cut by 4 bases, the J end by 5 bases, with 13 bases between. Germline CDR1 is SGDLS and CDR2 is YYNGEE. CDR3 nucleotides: TGTGCCAGCAGCCCTCGAGAAGTGGACGAGCAGTACTTC. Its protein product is CASSPREVDEQYF.

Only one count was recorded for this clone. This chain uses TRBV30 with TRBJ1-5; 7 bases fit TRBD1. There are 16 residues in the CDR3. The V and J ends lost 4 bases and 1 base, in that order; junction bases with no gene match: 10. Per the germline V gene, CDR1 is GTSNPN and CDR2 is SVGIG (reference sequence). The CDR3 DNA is TGTGCCTGGACCCGATTCGCAGGGGGAAGCAATCAGCCCCAGCATTTT. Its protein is CAWTRFAGGSNQPQHF.

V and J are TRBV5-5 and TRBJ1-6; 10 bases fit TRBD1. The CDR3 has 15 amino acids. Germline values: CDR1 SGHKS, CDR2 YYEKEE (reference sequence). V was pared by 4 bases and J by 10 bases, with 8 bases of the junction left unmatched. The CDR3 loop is CASSLTGGKESPLHF. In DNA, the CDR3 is TGTGCCAGCAGCCTGACAGGGGGCAAAGAATCACCCCTCCACTTT.

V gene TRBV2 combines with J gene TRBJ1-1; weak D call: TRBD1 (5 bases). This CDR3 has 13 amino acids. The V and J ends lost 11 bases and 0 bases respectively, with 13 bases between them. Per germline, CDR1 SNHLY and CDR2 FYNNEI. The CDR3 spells CAGGVGMNTEAFF. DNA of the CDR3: TGTGCCGGGGGGGTTGGGATGAACACTGAAGCTTTCTTT.

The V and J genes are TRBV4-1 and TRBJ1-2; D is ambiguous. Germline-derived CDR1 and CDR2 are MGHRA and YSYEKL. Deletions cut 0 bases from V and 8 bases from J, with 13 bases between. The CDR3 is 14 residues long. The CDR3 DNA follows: TGCGCCAGCAGCCAAGATGGGAGTCCTTACGGCTACACCTTC. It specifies CASSQDGSPYGYTF.

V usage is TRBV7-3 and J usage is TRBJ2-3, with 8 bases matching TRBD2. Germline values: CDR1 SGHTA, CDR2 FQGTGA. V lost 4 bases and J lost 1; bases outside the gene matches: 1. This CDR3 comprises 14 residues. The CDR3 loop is CASSSRGGTDTQYF. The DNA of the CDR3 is TGTGCCAGCAGCTCGCGGGGGGGCACAGATACGCAGTATTTT.

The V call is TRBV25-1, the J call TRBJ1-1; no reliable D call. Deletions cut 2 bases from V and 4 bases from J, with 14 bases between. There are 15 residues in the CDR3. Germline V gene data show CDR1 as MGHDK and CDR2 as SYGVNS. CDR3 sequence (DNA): TGTGCCAGCAGTGAAACGATAGCGACGAGCACTGAAGCTTTCTTT. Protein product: CASSETIATSTEAFF.

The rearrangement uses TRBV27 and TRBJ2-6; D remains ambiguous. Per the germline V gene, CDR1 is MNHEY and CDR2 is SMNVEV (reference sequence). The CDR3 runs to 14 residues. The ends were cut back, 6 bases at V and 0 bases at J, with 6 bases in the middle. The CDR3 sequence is CASRDNSGANVLTF. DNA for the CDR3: TGTGCCAGCAGAGACAACTCTGGGGCCAACGTCCTGACTTTC. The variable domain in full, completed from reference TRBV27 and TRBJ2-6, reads EAQVTQNPRYLITVTGKKLTVTCSQNMNHEYMSWYRQDPGLGLRQIYYSMNVEVTDKGDVPEGYKVSRKEKRNFPLILESPSPNQTSLYFCASRDNSGANVLTFGAGSRLTVL.

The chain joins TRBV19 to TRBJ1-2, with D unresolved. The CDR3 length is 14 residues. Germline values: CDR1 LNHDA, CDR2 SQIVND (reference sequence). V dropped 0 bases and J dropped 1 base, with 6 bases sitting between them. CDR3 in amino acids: CASSIDPVNYGYTF. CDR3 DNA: TGTGCCAGTAGTATAGATCCCGTTAACTATGGCTACACCTTC.

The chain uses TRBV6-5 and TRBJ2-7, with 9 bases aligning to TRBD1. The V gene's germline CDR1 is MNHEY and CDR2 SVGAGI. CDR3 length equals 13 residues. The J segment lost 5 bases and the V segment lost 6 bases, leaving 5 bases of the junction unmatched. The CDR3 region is CASSPRDRDEQYF. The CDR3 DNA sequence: TGTGCCAGCAGCCCCCGGGACAGGGACGAGCAGTACTTC.

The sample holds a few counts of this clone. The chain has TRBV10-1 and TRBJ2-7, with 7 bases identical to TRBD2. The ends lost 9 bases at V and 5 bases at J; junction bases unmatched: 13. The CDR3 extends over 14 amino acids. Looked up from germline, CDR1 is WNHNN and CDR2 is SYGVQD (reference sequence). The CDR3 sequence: CARGPAGEVNEQYF. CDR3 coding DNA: TGCGCCAGGGGCCCCGCGGGGGAGGTGAACGAGCAGTACTTC.

CDR3 sequence: CASSYKDRGQPQHF. The CDR3 coding sequence is TGTGCCAGCAGTTACAAGGACAGGGGTCAGCCCCAGCATTTT. The chain has TRBV6-5 and TRBJ1-5; 9 bases fit TRBD1. CDR1 MNHEY and CDR2 SVGAGI come from the germline V gene. This CDR3 is 14 amino acids long. J lost 6 bases, V lost 2 bases, and 2 bases had no gene match.

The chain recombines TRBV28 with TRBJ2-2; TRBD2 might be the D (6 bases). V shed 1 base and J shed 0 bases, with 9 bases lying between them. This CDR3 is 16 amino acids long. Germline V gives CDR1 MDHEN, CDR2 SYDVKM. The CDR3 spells CASSLLGGANTGELFF. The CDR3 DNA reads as TGTGCCAGCAGTTTATTGGGCGGGGCGAACACCGGGGAGCTGTTTTTT.

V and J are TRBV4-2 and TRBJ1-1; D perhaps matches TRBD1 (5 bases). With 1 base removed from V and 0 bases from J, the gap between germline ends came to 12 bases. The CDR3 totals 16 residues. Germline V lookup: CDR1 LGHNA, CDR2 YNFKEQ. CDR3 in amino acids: CASSQALGGLNTEAFF. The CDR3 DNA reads TGTGCCAGCAGCCAAGCGCTGGGGGGGTTGAACACTGAAGCTTTCTTT.

The CDR3 DNA follows: TGTGCCAGCAGGGGGACAGGGTCACACGAGCAGTACTTC. This translates into CASRGTGSHEQYF. This sequence joins TRBV11-3 and TRBJ2-7; 9 bases are shared with TRBD1. The CDR3 runs 13 residues. V trimming: 6 bases; J trimming: 5 bases; junction bases outside the gene matches: 5. The germline V gene has CDR1 SGHNT and CDR2 YENEEA.

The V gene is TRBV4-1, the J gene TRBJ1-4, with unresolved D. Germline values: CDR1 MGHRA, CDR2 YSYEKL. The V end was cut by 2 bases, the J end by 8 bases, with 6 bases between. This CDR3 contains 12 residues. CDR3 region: CASSQNQEKLFF. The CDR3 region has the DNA TGCGCCAGCAGCCAAAATCAAGAAAAACTGTTTTTT.

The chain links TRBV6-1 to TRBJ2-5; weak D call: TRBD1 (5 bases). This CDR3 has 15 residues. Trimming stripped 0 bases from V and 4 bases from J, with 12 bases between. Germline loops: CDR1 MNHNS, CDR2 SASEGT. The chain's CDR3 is CASSEAGQVGETQYF. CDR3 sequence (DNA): TGTGCCAGCAGTGAAGCGGGGCAGGTCGGAGAGACCCAGTACTTC.

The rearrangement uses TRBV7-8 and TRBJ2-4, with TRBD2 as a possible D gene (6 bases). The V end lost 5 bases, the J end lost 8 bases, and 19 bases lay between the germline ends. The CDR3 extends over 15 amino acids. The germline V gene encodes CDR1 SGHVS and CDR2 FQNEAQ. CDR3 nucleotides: TGTGCCAGCAGCCTTCCCGGGGGAGGACGGGACATTCAGTACTTC. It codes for CASSLPGGGRDIQYF.

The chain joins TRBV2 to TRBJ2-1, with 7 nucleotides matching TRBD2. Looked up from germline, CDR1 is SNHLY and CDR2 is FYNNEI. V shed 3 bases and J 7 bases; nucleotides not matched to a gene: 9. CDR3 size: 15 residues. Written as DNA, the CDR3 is TGTGCCAGCAGTGACCGTTGGCAGGGAGGGAATGAGCAGTTCTTC. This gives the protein CASSDRWQGGNEQFF.

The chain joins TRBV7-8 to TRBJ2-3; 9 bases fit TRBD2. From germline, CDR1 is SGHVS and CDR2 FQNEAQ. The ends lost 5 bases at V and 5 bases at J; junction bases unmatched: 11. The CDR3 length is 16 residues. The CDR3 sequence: CASSNPRGGRKDTQYF. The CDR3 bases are TGTGCCAGCAGCAACCCGCGGGGGGGACGGAAAGATACGCAGTATTTT.

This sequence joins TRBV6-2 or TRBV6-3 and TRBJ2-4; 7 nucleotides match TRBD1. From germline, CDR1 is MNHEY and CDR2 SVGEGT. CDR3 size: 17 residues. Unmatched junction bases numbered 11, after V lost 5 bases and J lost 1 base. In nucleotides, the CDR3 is TGTGCCAGCAGTCAAGACAGGGATGACGGTGCCAAAAACATTCAGTACTTC. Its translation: CASSQDRDDGAKNIQYF.